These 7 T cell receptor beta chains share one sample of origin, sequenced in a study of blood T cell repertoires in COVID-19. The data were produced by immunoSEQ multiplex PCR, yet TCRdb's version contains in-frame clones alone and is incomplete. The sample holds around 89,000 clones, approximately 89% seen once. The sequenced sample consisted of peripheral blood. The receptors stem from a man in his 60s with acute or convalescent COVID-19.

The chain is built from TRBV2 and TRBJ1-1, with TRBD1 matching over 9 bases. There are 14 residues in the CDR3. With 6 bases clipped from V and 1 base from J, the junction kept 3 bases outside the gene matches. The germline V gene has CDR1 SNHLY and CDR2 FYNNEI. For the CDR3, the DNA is TGTGCCAGCAGCTCACAGGGGGCGAACACTGAAGCTTTCTTT. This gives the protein CASSSQGANTEAFF.

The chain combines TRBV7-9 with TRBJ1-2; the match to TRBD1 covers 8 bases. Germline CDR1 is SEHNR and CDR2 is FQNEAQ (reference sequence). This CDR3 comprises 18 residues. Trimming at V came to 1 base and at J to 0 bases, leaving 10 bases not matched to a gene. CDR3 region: CASSLVTGTGPTNYGYTF. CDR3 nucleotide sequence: TGTGCCAGCAGCTTAGTCACCGGGACAGGCCCAACTAACTATGGCTACACCTTC.

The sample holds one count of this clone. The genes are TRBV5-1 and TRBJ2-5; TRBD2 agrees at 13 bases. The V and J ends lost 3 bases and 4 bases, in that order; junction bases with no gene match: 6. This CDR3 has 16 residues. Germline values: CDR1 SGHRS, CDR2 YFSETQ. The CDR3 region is CASSSGLAGVGETQYF. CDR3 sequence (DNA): TGCGCCAGCAGCTCCGGACTAGCGGGAGTGGGAGAGACCCAGTACTTC. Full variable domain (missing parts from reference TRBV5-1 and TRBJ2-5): KAGVTQTPRYLIKTRGQQVTLSCSPISGHRSVSWYQQTPGQGLQFLFEYFSETQRNKGNFPGRFSGRQFSNSRSEMNVSTLELGDSALYLCASSSGLAGVGETQYFGPGTRLLVL.

The DNA of the CDR3 is TGTGCCAGCTCACCTATAGGGGTTACGGCAACTAATGAAAAACTGTTTTTT. Translated: CASSPIGVTATNEKLFF. The chain is built from TRBV18 and TRBJ1-4; maybe TRBD1 (5 bases). CDR1 is KGHSH and CDR2 is LQKENI in the germline V gene. The V end was cut by 3 bases, the J end by 0 bases, with 14 bases between. This CDR3 region has 17 residues.

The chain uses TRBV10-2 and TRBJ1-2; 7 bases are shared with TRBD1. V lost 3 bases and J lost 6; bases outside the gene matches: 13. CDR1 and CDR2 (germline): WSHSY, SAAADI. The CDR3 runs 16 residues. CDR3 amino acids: CASSDPRGPRGHGYTF. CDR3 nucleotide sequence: TGCGCCAGCAGTGACCCAAGAGGGCCAAGGGGGCATGGCTACACCTTC.

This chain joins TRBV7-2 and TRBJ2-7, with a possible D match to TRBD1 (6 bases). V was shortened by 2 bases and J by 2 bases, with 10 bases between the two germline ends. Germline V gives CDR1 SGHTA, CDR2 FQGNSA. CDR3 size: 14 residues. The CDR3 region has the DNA TGTGCCAGCAGCTTAATGGGGGCGCCCTACGAGCAGTACTTC. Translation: CASSLMGAPYEQYF. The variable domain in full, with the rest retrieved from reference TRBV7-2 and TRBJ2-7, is GAGVSQSPSNKVTEKGKDVELRCDPISGHTALYWYRQSLGQGLEFLIYFQGNSAPDKSGLPSDRFSAERTGGSVSTLTIQRTQQEDSAVYLCASSLMGAPYEQYFGPGTRLTVT.

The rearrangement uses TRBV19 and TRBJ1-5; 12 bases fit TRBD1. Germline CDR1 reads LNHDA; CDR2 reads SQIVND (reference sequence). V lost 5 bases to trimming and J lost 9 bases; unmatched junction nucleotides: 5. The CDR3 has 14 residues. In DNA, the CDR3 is TGTGCCAGTAGTCCTGGGACAGGGGGCGCGCCCCAGCATTTT. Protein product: CASSPGTGGAPQHF.